The T cell receptor (beta chain) under discussion was sequenced for a study of T cells in Graves' hyperthyroidism and ophthalmopathy. Lactation, pregnancy, other autoimmune disease or uncontrolled infection led to exclusion of patients. Trimming took 3 bases from V and 2 from J, leaving 10 bases between them. The CDR3 sequence is 14 residues long. The germline V gene encodes CDR1 LNHDA and CDR2 SQIVND (reference sequence). The investigators amplified TCR beta CDR3 regions from RNA transcripts. The primer set for the first-round RT-PCR of the TCR CDR3 was HTBI. TCRdb independently ran MiXCR on the multiplex PCR reads; one entry per CDR3 protein. The table includes roughly 580,000 distinct CDR3 sequences, 40% to 55% detected once.

The chain couples TRBV19 to TRBJ1-1; D remains ambiguous. This sequence originates from a woman aged 18-29 years with Graves' hyperthyroidism. Sequencing was done on a sample of peripheral blood or thyroid tissue (not recorded which). The CDR3 nucleotides are TGTGCCAGTAGTATTGGCGGCCTTAACACTGAAGCTTTCTTT. Its translation: CASSIGGLNTEAFF.